The sequence of this TCR beta chain was determined in a study of T-cell reconstitution after alpha-beta-depleted transplantation in children. Study-wide results and caveats: Recipient T cells and thymic progenitors that survived gave rise to the high TCRbeta diversity observed at day 60 in some patients.

Construction of the TCRbeta library involved unique molecular identifiers. TCRdb re-analysed the PCR reads in MiXCR, keeping a single row per CDR3 protein. The repertoire holds about 830,000 distinct CDR3 sequences, with 15% to 20% as singletons. The CDR3 covers 14 residues. Germline V gene sequence: CDR1 LNHDA, CDR2 SQIVND (reference sequence). The J segment lost 1 base and the V segment lost 6 bases, leaving 6 bases of the junction unmatched. With regard to this clonotype: Its matching antigen is unknown.

This clonotype was obtained from a male patient under 18 who had a stem cell transplant for acute lymphoblastic leukemia, so the T cells may come from the graft donor. This material consisted of PBMCs, mostly from graft donor cells, taken 360 days after TCRalphabeta/CD19-depleted stem cell transplant. The genes are TRBV19 and TRBJ2-7; TRBD2 agrees at 7 bases. In nucleotides, the CDR3 is TGTGCCAGTAGGAGCGGGGATTGGTCCTACGAGCAGTACTTC. Its protein is CASRSGDWSYEQYF.